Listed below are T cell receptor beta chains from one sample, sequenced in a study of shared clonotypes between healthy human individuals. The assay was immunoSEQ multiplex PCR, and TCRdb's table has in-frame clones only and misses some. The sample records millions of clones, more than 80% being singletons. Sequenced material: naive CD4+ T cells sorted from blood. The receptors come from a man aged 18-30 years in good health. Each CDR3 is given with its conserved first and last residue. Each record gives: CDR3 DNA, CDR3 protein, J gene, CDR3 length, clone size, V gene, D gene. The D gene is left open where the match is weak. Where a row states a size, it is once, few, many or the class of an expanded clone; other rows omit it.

TGTGCCAGCAGACACCCGGGACAGGGAGCGATCACCATATATTTT,CASRHPGQGAITIYF,TRBJ1-3,15,-,TRBV11-2,TRBD1
TGTGCCAGCAGTTCGACGGGACAGGGGGGTCAGCCCCAGCATTTT,CASSSTGQGGQPQHF,TRBJ1-5,15,-,TRBV6-5,TRBD1
TGTGCCAGCAGCAAGGATCCGGGACAGATTGATTCTAACTATGGCTACACCTTC,CASSKDPGQIDSNYGYTF,TRBJ1-2,18,-,TRBV21-1,-
TGTGCCAGCAGTTTCGGACAGGGCGTTTATGGCTACACCTTC,CASSFGQGVYGYTF,TRBJ1-2,14,-,TRBV21-1,-
TGTGCCAGTAGTATCGGTTGGGGGCTTGGGGCCAACGTCCTGACTTTC,CASSIGWGLGANVLTF,TRBJ2-6,16,-,TRBV19,-
TGTGCCAGCAGTTTCGTCTTGGGGACAGGCGGTCCCTACGAGCAGTACTTC,CASSFVLGTGGPYEQYF,TRBJ2-7,17,-,TRBV28,TRBD1
TGTGCCAGCTCACCACCGGGGGCCACAGATACGCAGTATTTT,CASSPPGATDTQYF,TRBJ2-3,14,few,TRBV18,-
TGTGCCAGCACCCCCCTTGCGAACACCGGGGAGCTGTTTTTT,CASTPLANTGELFF,TRBJ2-2,14,-,TRBV6-1,-
TGTGCCAGCAGCCTCCCGGGGGGGGAGACCCAGTACTTC,CASSLPGGETQYF,TRBJ2-5,13,-,TRBV5-4,TRBD2
TGTGCCAGCAATCGGGCAGCCATTAGCAATCAGCCCCAGCATTTT,CASNRAAISNQPQHF,TRBJ1-5,15,-,TRBV28,-
TGTGCCAGCAGCTTAGAGACAGGGTCCCAGCCCCAGCATTTT,CASSLETGSQPQHF,TRBJ1-5,14,-,TRBV7-8,TRBD1
TGTGCCAGCAGCGTAGAAATCGGATCCCAAAATACCCAGTACTTC,CASSVEIGSQNTQYF,TRBJ2-5,15,-,TRBV9,-
TGTGCCAGCAGTTTCGGACAGGGGACGACAGATACGCAGTATTTT,CASSFGQGTTDTQYF,TRBJ2-3,15,-,TRBV28,TRBD1
TGTGCCAGCAGGGCCGGATGGTACACAGATACGCAGTATTTT,CASRAGWYTDTQYF,TRBJ2-3,14,-,TRBV6-1,-
TGTGCCAGCAGTCTGACACCGGTTGGGGGACAGGGTATATTCGGGGAGCTGTTTTTT,CASSLTPVGGQGIFGELFF,TRBJ2-2,19,-,TRBV28,TRBD1
TGTGCCAGCAGCTTGGTGGCGCGGGGGACAGACCAAGAGACCCAGTACTTC,CASSLVARGTDQETQYF,TRBJ2-5,17,-,TRBV5-4,-
TGTGCCACCCAAGAGCAGGGGAGGACGCATGGCTACACCTTC,CATQEQGRTHGYTF,TRBJ1-2,14,-,TRBV6-1,-
TGTGCCAGCAGCAGGGGGGACGAGACCCAGTACTTC,CASSRGDETQYF,TRBJ2-5,12,-,TRBV7-2,-
TGTGCCAGCTCCCCCGGGACTTTCCCTCTCAATGAGCAGTTCTTC,CASSPGTFPLNEQFF,TRBJ2-1,15,-,TRBV18,-
TGCGCCAGCAGCTTGGTGCGAGGAGAGACCCAGTACTTC,CASSLVRGETQYF,TRBJ2-5,13,-,TRBV5-1,-
TGTGCCAGCAGCTTACCCCCTATGGAGCAGTACTTC,CASSLPPMEQYF,TRBJ2-7,12,-,TRBV5-6,-
TGTGCCAGTGGGATAGGAAGCATGCTTAATGAAAAACTGTTTTTT,CASGIGSMLNEKLFF,TRBJ1-4,15,-,TRBV19,-
TGTGCCAGCTCACCAAGGACAGGGGACACTGAAGCTTTCTTT,CASSPRTGDTEAFF,TRBJ1-1,14,-,TRBV18,TRBD1
TGTGCCAGCAGCTTAGCGTCAGGGGTTTTTTCACCCCTCCACTTT,CASSLASGVFSPLHF,TRBJ1-6,15,few,TRBV11-2,-
TGTGCCAGCAGCGTTGGACTGGACAGGGGGCAGAATGAGCAGTTCTTC,CASSVGLDRGQNEQFF,TRBJ2-1,16,-,TRBV9,TRBD1
TGCGCCAGCAGCAAGGACCCTGCAGGGATGAACACTGAAGCTTTCTTT,CASSKDPAGMNTEAFF,TRBJ1-1,16,-,TRBV5-1,-
TGCGCCAGCAGCTTACCGGGACAGTCTATGAACACTGAAGCTTTCTTT,CASSLPGQSMNTEAFF,TRBJ1-1,16,-,TRBV5-1,TRBD1
TGTGCCAGCAGGTTCGGACCCTCCTACGAGCAGTACTTC,CASRFGPSYEQYF,TRBJ2-7,13,-,TRBV11-2,-
TGTGCCAGCAGTGAGTCCCCGGGATTGAACACTGAAGCTTTCTTT,CASSESPGLNTEAFF,TRBJ1-1,15,once,TRBV25-1,-
TGTGCCAGCAGTGAAAGGGAGGGGGGGTACGAGCAGTACTTC,CASSEREGGYEQYF,TRBJ2-7,14,-,TRBV2,-
TGTGCCAGCAGCTTAGGACAAGCTGGAAACACCATATATTTT,CASSLGQAGNTIYF,TRBJ1-3,14,-,TRBV9,-
TGCAGCGTTGGAGAAGGGACCGGGGAGCTGTTTTTT,CSVGEGTGELFF,TRBJ2-2,12,-,TRBV29-1,-
TGTGCCAGCAGCTTACTAGCGGAGGTCTACCAAGAGACCCAGTACTTC,CASSLLAEVYQETQYF,TRBJ2-5,16,-,TRBV7-9,TRBD2
TGCGCCAGCAGCCAAGAGCGGGGGTTCCACGAGCAGTACTTC,CASSQERGFHEQYF,TRBJ2-7,14,-,TRBV4-3,TRBD2
TGTGCCAGCAGCGTAGTAGGCAGTTCCTACGAGCAGTACTTC,CASSVVGSSYEQYF,TRBJ2-7,14,-,TRBV9,-
TGTGCCAGTAGCGGGAGGAGCGACTATGGCTACACCTTC,CASSGRSDYGYTF,TRBJ1-2,13,few,TRBV19,-
TGTGCCAGCAGCGCCTTGACAGTGAACACTGAAGCTTTCTTT,CASSALTVNTEAFF,TRBJ1-1,14,few,TRBV9,-
TGTGCCAGCAGTTCACACAGGGTTGATGAAAAACTGTTTTTT,CASSSHRVDEKLFF,TRBJ1-4,14,-,TRBV6-5,-
TGTGCCACCGAAAGCCACAAGGGCTCCTACGAGCAGTACTTC,CATESHKGSYEQYF,TRBJ2-7,14,-,TRBV6-6,-